These 13 T cell receptor delta chains share one sample of origin, sequenced in a study of γδ T cells in repeated Plasmodium falciparum infection. Flow sorting of PBMC yielded separate Vgamma9/Vdelta2+ and Vdelta2-negative gammadelta T cell populations for bulk repertoire analysis. TCRdb repeated clone calling on the multiplex PCR reads with CATT. The sample lists around 50,000 delta-chain clones, roughly 1.9% occurring once. The sequenced material came from gamma-delta T cells from blood. These receptors originate from a pool of human donors (malaria-infected and uninfected, not separated).

This clone has a handful of counts. A far larger clone differs by one base, so this is likely a read error. Other DNA sequences from this sample encode an identical CDR3 as well. The chain carries TRDV1 and TRDJ1, with TRDD3 matching over 11 bases. Since TCRdb gives no J gene, matching the DNA to germline was used here to assign it. Germline V lookup: CDR1 TSWWSYY, CDR2 QGS. CDR3 size: 21 residues. The CDR3 bases are TGTGCTCTAGGGGAACTAGGACTTCCTACATGGGGGATACGAGGGGTCGATAAACTCATCTTT. Encoded protein: CALGELGLPTWGIRGVDKLIF.

Comment on this clone: The protein given by TCRdb reflects a much larger clone and differs at residue 9 from this DNA's translation, likely from a read error; the protein shown is the DNA's translation. This sequence joins TRDV1 and TRDJ1, with 12 bases fitting TRDD3. Germline assignment: CDR1 TSWWSYY and CDR2 QGS. The ends lost 5 bases at V and 5 bases at J; junction bases unmatched: 21. This CDR3 is built from 20 residues. The CDR3 bases are TGTGCTCTTGGGAGAGGGAAGACCCTCTGGACTGGGGGATACCGAGATAAACTCATCTTT. Translated: CALGRGKTLWTGGYRDKLIF.

A few counts support this clone. A far larger clone is off by one base, so a read error is likely. At the DNA level, this CDR3 is encoded by other sequences in the same sample as well. This sequence joins TRDV1 and TRDJ1; 8 bases are a match to TRDD3. In the absence of a J gene in TCRdb, the DNA was matched to germline to assign it here. The length of the CDR3 is 25 residues. The V gene's germline CDR1 is TSWWSYY and CDR2 QGS. CDR3 region: CALGELDRDFRQYLYWGSGRKKLIF. For the CDR3, the DNA is TGCGCTCTTGGGGAACTAGACCGTGACTTCCGACAGTACCTGTACTGGGGGTCCGGACGAAAGAAACTCATCTTT.

For this clone: A far bigger clonotype differs at one base, so this is likely a read error. This CDR3 is also generated by other DNA sequences in the sample. J is TRDJ1 and V is TRDV3; D might be TRDD2 or TRDD3, each matching 7 bases. CDR1 is TVYSNPD, CDR2 GDNSRS, per germline (reference sequence). This CDR3 is 21 amino acids long. V dropped 0 bases and J dropped 0 bases, with 32 bases sitting between them. The CDR3 loop is CAFSSPFIPTRGYSYTDKLIF. As DNA, the CDR3 is TGTGCCTTTAGCTCCCCTTTCATTCCTACGAGGGGATATAGCTACACCGATAAACTCATCTTT.

In its sample, this clone was seen a few times. This DNA's translation differs at residue 7 from TCRdb's protein, which comes from a much larger clone; a read error is likely, and the protein shown is translated from the DNA. This chain connects TRDV2 to TRDJ1; 7 bases agree with TRDD3. The J gene, not given by TCRdb, was assigned here from a germline match of the nucleotide sequence. Germline trimming cut 0 bases from V and 5 bases from J; bases unmatched to any gene: 8. The CDR3 loop spans 15 amino acids. The germline CDR1 and CDR2 sequences are GEAIGNYY and EKD. The CDR3 loop reads CACDTVPILGDKLIF. The CDR3 DNA reads TGTGCCTGTGACACCGTTCCAATACTGGGGGATAAACTCATCTTT.

In regard to this clone: The mismatch at residue 5 between this DNA's translation and the TCRdb protein of a much larger clone likely reflects a read error; the protein shown is translated from the DNA. The chain has TRDV2 and TRDJ1; D unclear. The J gene was not available in TCRdb and was assigned here by matching the DNA to germline segments. V dropped 6 bases and J dropped 4 bases, with 23 bases sitting between them. Germline V gene sequence: CDR1 GEAIGNYY, CDR2 EKD. This CDR3 comprises 16 residues. DNA for the CDR3: TGTGCCTGTCTGGAGGATCCCCGGTCGGAAGGCGATAAACTCATCTTT. Its protein product is CACLEDPRSEGDKLIF.

This clone has ten or more counts. TCRdb's protein, taken from a much larger clone, differs from this DNA's translation at residue 14, likely owing to a read error; the protein displayed comes from the DNA. CDR3 in DNA: TGTGCTCTTGGGGAACCCCACATTAATGCAGGGGGGCACGCCGATAAACTCATCTTT. Its protein product is CALGEPHINAGGHADKLIF. The rearrangement joins TRDV1 to TRDJ1; perhaps TRDD3 as D (5 bases). Matching the DNA to germline supplied the J gene, which TCRdb does not give. The CDR3 consists of 19 residues. CDR1 is TSWWSYY and CDR2 is QGS in the germline V gene. Trimming took 1 base from V and 3 from J, leaving 24 bases between them.

This clone has a count of ten or more. The translation of this DNA and the TCRdb protein of a much larger clone differ at residue 15, probably owing to a read error; the protein shown here is translated from the DNA. V gene TRDV2 combines with J gene TRDJ1; TRDD3 matches 7 bases. The J gene comes from matching the DNA to germline here; TCRdb lacks it. CDR1 GEAIGNYY and CDR2 EKD come from the germline V gene. The length of the CDR3 is 20 residues. With V trimmed by 4 bases and J by 4 bases, 26 bases remained unmatched. The CDR3 coding sequence is TGTGCCTGTGAACCTATGGGGATAGAAAGGGTTCCAAGGGTGGTCGATAAACTCATCTTT. This codes for CACEPMGIERVPRVVDKLIF.

This clone was recorded at least ten times. A far larger clone is one nucleotide away, so this likely arose from a read error. Other DNA sequences in the same sample also yield this CDR3. This chain uses TRDV2 with TRDJ1; 8 bases map to TRDD3. Germline CDR1 is GEAIGNYY and CDR2 is EKD. The CDR3 totals 19 residues. Here the CDR3 reads CACDTVGGIREEKTDKLIF. CDR3 sequence (DNA): TGTGCCTGTGACACCGTAGGAGGGATACGCGAAGAGAAAACCGATAAACTCATCTTC.

The table lists this clone with many counts. For this DNA, TCRdb reports the protein of a much larger clone, which diverges at residue 19, most likely from a read error; the protein presented here is translated directly from the DNA. The CDR3 spells CALGETYRPAWTFRPDKLTF. CDR3 DNA sequence: TGTGCTCTTGGGGAAACCTACAGGCCGGCTTGGACATTCCGCCCCGATAAACTCACCTTT. V gene assignment gives TRDV1, but the J gene was left uncalled; the table names TRDD3, a call not compared with the DNA. Germline CDR1 reads TSWWSYY; CDR2 reads QGS. The CDR3 spans 20 residues.

This clone was recorded at least ten times. TCRdb assigns this DNA the protein of a much larger clone, which departs from its translation at residue 6; this likely reflects a read error, and the protein shown comes from translating the DNA. The gene calls are TRDV1 and TRDJ1; D gene uncertain. The J gene comes from matching the DNA to germline here; TCRdb lacks it. The CDR3 is made up of 16 amino acids. Germline V CDR1 and CDR2: TSWWSYY, QGS. V lost 6 bases to trimming and J lost 2 bases, with 19 bases between them. The chain's CDR3 is CALGFCSFTATDKLIF. The DNA of the CDR3 is TGTGCTCTTGGATTCTGCTCCTTTACTGCTACCGATAAACTCATCTTT.

As DNA, the CDR3 is TGTGCCTGTGACCTACTGGGGGATAATACTAGGCCGGGTAAACTCATCTTT. This sequence encodes CACDLLGDNTRPGKLIF. The rearrangement links TRDV2 to TRDJ1, with TRDD3 identical over 11 bases. Assignment of the J gene here rests on matching the DNA to germline, because TCRdb gives none. CDR1 is GEAIGNYY, CDR2 EKD, per germline. This CDR3 has 17 residues. With 3 bases clipped from V and 7 bases from J, the junction kept 15 bases outside the gene matches.

This clone was counted at least ten times. The gene calls are TRDV3 and TRDJ1; 11 nucleotides line up with TRDD3. CDR1 TVYSNPD and CDR2 GDNSRS come from the germline V gene (reference sequence). The CDR3 consists of 16 residues. Trimming took 4 bases from V and 2 from J; bases not matched to a gene: 12. The CDR3 reads CASPGWGILRTDKLIF. The CDR3, as DNA: TGTGCCTCCCCCGGCTGGGGGATACTTCGAACCGATAAACTCATCTTT.